This paragraph reports one TCR beta chain. Using immunoSEQ multiplex PCR, the repertoire was profiled, and TCRdb retains in-frame clones only, with some absent. The data show about 120,000 clones, 92% seen once. The data were taken from a study of control samples from healthy donors and cancer patients. The CDR3 length is 15 residues. V shed 4 bases, J shed 6 bases, and the junction held 6 bases outside the gene matches. Looked up from germline, CDR1 is MRHNA and CDR2 is SNTAGT. The sequencing input was blood. The TCR was taken from a woman aged 50 to 65 in good health. The genes are TRBV6-4 and TRBJ2-1; TRBD1 aligns across 10 bases. The CDR3 nucleotides read TGTGCCAGCAGTGGCACCGGGACAGGGGTCAATGAGCAGTTCTTC. Translation: CASSGTGTGVNEQFF.